One sample yielded the 18 T cell receptor beta chains listed below, sequenced in a study of metastatic and nonmetastatic thyroid tumors. Patients underwent thyroid surgery, and none had received any treatment before it. TCRdb re-called the PCR reads through MiXCR. The data show 19,000 or so clones, roughly 27% seen once. The sample taken for sequencing was tumor tissue. Every receptor here comes from a male donor with papillary thyroid cancer or a benign thyroid nodule (not recorded which). Some clones in this sample may be carry-over from other donors' samples.

The chain uses TRBV7-2 and TRBJ2-7, with 12 bases lining up with TRBD1. V was clipped by 0 bases and J by 6 bases; unmatched bases: 6. The germline V gene encodes CDR1 SGHTA and CDR2 FQGNSA. The CDR3 loop spans 16 amino acids. In DNA, the CDR3 is TGTGCCAGCAGCTTAGCTCCGGGACAGGGGGCTTCCGAGCAGTACTTC. This gives the protein CASSLAPGQGASEQYF.

By its share, this clone is medium-sized. This chain uses TRBV6-2 or TRBV6-3 with TRBJ1-5; D is perhaps TRBD1 (5 bases). Deletions cut 1 base from V and 7 bases from J, with 11 bases between. CDR3 length: 14 amino acids. Germline V gene sequence: CDR1 MNHEY, CDR2 SVGEGT. CDR3 bases: TGTGCCAGCAGTTACTTCGACAGTGGACAGCCCCAGCATTTT. Encoded protein: CASSYFDSGQPQHF.

The chain recombines TRBV4-2 with TRBJ2-7; D possibly corresponds to TRBD2 (5 bases). Trimming left V 1 base short and J 3 bases short, with 13 bases between. CDR1 is LGHNA, CDR2 YNFKEQ, per germline. The CDR3 runs to 15 residues. DNA of the CDR3: TGTGCCAGCAGCCAAGTGGGATCGGGGAACTACGAGCAGTACTTC. The encoded protein is CASSQVGSGNYEQYF.

The V gene is TRBV20-1, the J gene TRBJ2-1; possibly TRBD2 for D (5 bases). There are 16 residues in the CDR3. Per germline, CDR1 DFQATT and CDR2 SNEGSKA (reference sequence). V was cut by 0 bases and J by 6 bases, with 18 bases left in between. CDR3 bases: TGCAGTGCTAGAGACATCGTGGCGAGGCGGGTCAATGAGCAGTTCTTC. This translates into CSARDIVARRVNEQFF.

This clone was seen repeatedly, ten times or more. This clone may be a read error of a much larger clone one base away. The chain uses TRBV27 and TRBJ1-2; D unresolved. The CDR3 has 16 residues. V lost 8 bases and J lost 2, with 21 bases in between. Germline CDR1 MNHEY, CDR2 SMNVEV (reference sequence). The DNA of the CDR3 is TGTGCCAGCGGTTCCCCCCGGGAGGGCCTCAACTATGGCTACACCTTC. This sequence encodes CASGSPREGLNYGYTF.

V gene TRBV7-9 combines with J gene TRBJ2-5; D is undetermined. Deletions cut 7 bases from V and 1 base from J, with 13 bases between. CDR1 is SEHNR, CDR2 FQNEAQ, per germline (reference sequence). This CDR3 is built from 14 residues. The CDR3 DNA follows: TGTGCCAGCACCCCACAGTATTTCCAAGAGACCCAGTACTTC. It is translated as CASTPQYFQETQYF.

Turning to this clone: One end of the junction fails to match germline, which may point to a read error. Other DNA sequences in the sample encode the same CDR3. V is TRBV28 and J is TRBJ1-1; D unclear. CDR1 MDHEN and CDR2 SYDVKM come from the germline V gene. The CDR3 has 15 residues. CDR3 bases: TGTGCCAGCATTAGGTCGGGCGTACAGTTTACTGAAGCTTTTTTT. This encodes CASIRSGVQFTEAFF.

The chain uses TRBV6-1 and TRBJ1-1; 7 nucleotides line up with TRBD1. J was trimmed by 0 bases and V by 7 bases; bases with no gene match: 5. Germline-derived CDR1 and CDR2 are MNHNS and SASEGT. This CDR3 is built from 14 residues. The chain's CDR3 is CASKVQGMNTEAFF. CDR3 DNA: TGTGCCAGCAAGGTACAGGGGATGAACACTGAAGCTTTCTTT.

CDR3: CASSPSREWAYEQYF. CDR3 nucleotide sequence: TGTGCCAGCAGTCCCTCGCGGGAGTGGGCCTACGAGCAGTACTTC. The chain combines TRBV11-2 with TRBJ2-7; 7 bases match TRBD2. Germline V gene lookup returns CDR1 SGHAT and CDR2 FQNNGV. The length of the CDR3 is 15 residues. J was trimmed by 2 bases and V by 6 bases; bases with no gene match: 10.

This clone has more than one count but fewer than ten. V is TRBV28 and J is TRBJ1-1, with D possibly being TRBD1 (6 bases). Germline CDR1 is MDHEN and CDR2 is SYDVKM. The CDR3 extends over 15 amino acids. V was shortened by 0 bases and J by 5 bases, with 13 bases between the two germline ends. The CDR3 loop reads CASSLWGGAGTEAFF. CDR3 DNA sequence: TGTGCCAGCAGTTTATGGGGGGGCGCGGGGACTGAAGCTTTCTTT.

This clone was seen ten or more times. This chain joins TRBV2 and TRBJ2-1, with TRBD2 matching over 8 bases. The CDR3 is made up of 12 amino acids. Germline-derived CDR1 and CDR2 are SNHLY and FYNNEI. Trimming at V came to 9 bases and at J to 8 bases, leaving 6 bases not matched to a gene. For the CDR3, the DNA is TGTGCCAGAGCGGGAGCCGGAGATGAGCAGTTCTTC. Amino acid sequence: CARAGAGDEQFF.

In its sample, this clone was seen a few times. The chain recombines TRBV19 with TRBJ2-7; D gene ambiguous. Germline CDR1 reads LNHDA; CDR2 reads SQIVND (reference sequence). The CDR3 is made up of 13 amino acids. The V end lost 4 bases, the J end lost 6 bases, and 13 bases lay between the germline ends. CDR3: CASSNRGSGEQYF. CDR3 coding DNA: TGTGCCAGTAGTAATCGAGGTTCCGGCGAGCAGTACTTC.

The V gene is TRBV7-9, the J gene TRBJ2-7, with 10 bases identical to TRBD1. This CDR3 contains 14 residues. Trimming cost V 3 bases and J 5 bases; bases outside gene matches: 4. Germline CDR1 and CDR2: SEHNR and FQNEAQ (reference sequence). The CDR3 protein is CASSLGQGFNEQYF. CDR3 nucleotides: TGTGCCAGCAGCTTGGGACAGGGGTTTAACGAGCAGTACTTC.

This clone has more than one count but fewer than ten. The chain has TRBV24-1 and TRBJ2-2; TRBD1 is a possible D gene (5 bases). The CDR3 extends over 11 amino acids. Germline CDR1 KGHDR, CDR2 SFDVKD. Trimming cost V 7 bases and J 7 bases, with 6 bases left between them. CDR3 in amino acids: CATSQGGELFF. The CDR3 DNA reads as TGTGCCACCAGCCAGGGCGGGGAGCTGTTTTTT.

The rearrangement joins TRBV5-1 to TRBJ2-1, with D possibly being TRBD1 (5 bases). The germline CDR1 and CDR2 sequences are SGHRS and YFSETQ. V dropped 4 bases and J dropped 6 bases, with 26 bases sitting between them. The CDR3 contains 18 residues. The CDR3 sequence is CASSPSYRLGPQRNEQFF. DNA of the CDR3: TGCGCCAGCAGCCCTTCGTACAGGTTAGGCCCTCAACGCAATGAGCAGTTCTTC. The full variable domain, rest sourced from reference TRBV5-1 and TRBJ2-1, is KAGVTQTPRYLIKTRGQQVTLSCSPISGHRSVSWYQQTPGQGLQFLFEYFSETQRNKGNFPGRFSGRQFSNSRSEMNVSTLELGDSALYLCASSPSYRLGPQRNEQFFGPGTRLTVL.

As regards this clone: Just one base apart from a much larger clone, this may be a read error. The rearrangement links TRBV19 to TRBJ2-7; D ambiguous. CDR3 length: 15 amino acids. The germline V gene encodes CDR1 LNHDA and CDR2 SQIVND (reference sequence). V was cut by 4 bases and J by 3 bases, with 16 bases left in between. This CDR3 reads CASSTLMCGSYEQYF. Here the CDR3 DNA reads TGTGCCAGTAGTACCCTAATGTGCGGAAGCTACGAGCAGTACTTC.

This chain uses TRBV12-3 or TRBV12-4 with TRBJ1-4, with 8 bases fitting TRBD1. The CDR3 sequence is 15 residues long. V was clipped by 0 bases and J by 6 bases; unmatched bases: 3. The CDR3 DNA is TGTGCCAGCAGTTTAGCCGGACAGGGCTATGAAAAACTGTTTTTT. It codes for CASSLAGQGYEKLFF.

This chain connects TRBV5-4 to TRBJ1-6; D call uncertain. V gave up 2 bases and J gave up 8 bases, with 14 bases separating them. From germline, CDR1 is SGHNT and CDR2 YYREEE (reference sequence). The CDR3 loop spans 15 amino acids. Here the CDR3 reads CASSFIGLVDSPLHF. Written as DNA, the CDR3 is TGTGCCAGCAGCTTTATTGGACTCGTCGATTCACCCCTCCACTTT.